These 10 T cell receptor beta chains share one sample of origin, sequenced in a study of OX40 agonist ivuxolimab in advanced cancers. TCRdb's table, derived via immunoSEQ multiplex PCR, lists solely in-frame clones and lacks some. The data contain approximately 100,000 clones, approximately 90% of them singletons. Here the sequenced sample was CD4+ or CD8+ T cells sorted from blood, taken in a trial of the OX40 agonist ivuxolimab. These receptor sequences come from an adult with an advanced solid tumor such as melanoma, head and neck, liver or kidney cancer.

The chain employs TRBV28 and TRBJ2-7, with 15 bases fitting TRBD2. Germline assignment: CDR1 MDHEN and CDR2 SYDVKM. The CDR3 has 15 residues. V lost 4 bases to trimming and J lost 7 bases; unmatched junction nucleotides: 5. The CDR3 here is CASSWTSGGAREQYF. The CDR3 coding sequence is TGTGCCAGCAGTTGGACTAGCGGGGGGGCTCGAGAGCAGTACTTC.

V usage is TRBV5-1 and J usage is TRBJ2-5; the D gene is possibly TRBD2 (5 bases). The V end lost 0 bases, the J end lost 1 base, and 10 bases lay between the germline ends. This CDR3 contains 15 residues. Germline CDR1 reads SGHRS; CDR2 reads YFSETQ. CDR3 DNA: TGCGCCAGCAGCTTGGGTCTCGGGGTCCAAGAGACCCAGTACTTC. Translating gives CASSLGLGVQETQYF.

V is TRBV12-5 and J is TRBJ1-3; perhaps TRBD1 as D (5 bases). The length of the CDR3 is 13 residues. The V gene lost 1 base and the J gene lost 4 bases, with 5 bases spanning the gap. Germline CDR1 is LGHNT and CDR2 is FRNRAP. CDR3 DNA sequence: TGTGCTAGTGGTTTGGGGACAGGAAACACCATATATTTT. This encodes CASGLGTGNTIYF. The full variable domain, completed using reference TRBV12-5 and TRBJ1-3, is DARVTQTPRHKVTEMGQEVTMRCQPILGHNTVFWYRQTMMQGLELLAYFRNRAPLDDSGMPKDRFSAEMPDATLATLKIQPSEPRDSAVYFCASGLGTGNTIYFGEGSWLTVV.

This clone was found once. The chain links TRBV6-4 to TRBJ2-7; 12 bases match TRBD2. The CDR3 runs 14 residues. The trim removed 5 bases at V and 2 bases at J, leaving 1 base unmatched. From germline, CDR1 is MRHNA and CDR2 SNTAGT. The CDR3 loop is CASSTSGGPYEQYF. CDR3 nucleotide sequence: TGTGCCAGCAGTACTAGCGGGGGGCCCTACGAGCAGTACTTC.

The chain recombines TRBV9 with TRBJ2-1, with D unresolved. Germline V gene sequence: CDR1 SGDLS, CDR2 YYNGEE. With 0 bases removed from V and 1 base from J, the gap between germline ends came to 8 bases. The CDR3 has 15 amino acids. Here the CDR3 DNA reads TGTGCCAGCAGCGTAGGAGTCGTATCCTACAATGAGCAGTTCTTC. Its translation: CASSVGVVSYNEQFF.

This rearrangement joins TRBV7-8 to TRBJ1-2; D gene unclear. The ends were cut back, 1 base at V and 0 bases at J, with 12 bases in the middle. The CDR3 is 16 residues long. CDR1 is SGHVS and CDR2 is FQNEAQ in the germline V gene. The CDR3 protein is CASSLGSGPTNYGYTF. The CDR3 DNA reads TGTGCCAGCAGCTTAGGATCTGGGCCCACTAACTATGGCTACACCTTC.

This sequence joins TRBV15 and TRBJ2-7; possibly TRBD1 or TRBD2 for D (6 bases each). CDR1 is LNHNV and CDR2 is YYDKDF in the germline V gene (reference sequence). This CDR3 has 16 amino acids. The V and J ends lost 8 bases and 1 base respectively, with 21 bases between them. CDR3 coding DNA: TGTGCCACCGGGAGAGGGGGGCAGGGGATATCCTACGAGCAGTACTTC. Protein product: CATGRGGQGISYEQYF.

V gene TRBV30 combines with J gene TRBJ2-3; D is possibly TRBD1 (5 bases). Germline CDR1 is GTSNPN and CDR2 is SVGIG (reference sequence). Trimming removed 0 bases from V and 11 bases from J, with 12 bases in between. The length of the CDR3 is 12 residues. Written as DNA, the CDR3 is TGTGCCTGGAGTGTATTGCAGGGAATGCAGTATTTT. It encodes CAWSVLQGMQYF.

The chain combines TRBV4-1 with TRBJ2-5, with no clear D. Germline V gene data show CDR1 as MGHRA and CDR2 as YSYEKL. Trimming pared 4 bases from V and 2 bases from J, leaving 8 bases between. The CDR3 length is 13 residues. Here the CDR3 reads CASSPSGQETQYF. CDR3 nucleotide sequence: TGCGCCAGCAGCCCCTCAGGACAAGAGACCCAGTACTTC.

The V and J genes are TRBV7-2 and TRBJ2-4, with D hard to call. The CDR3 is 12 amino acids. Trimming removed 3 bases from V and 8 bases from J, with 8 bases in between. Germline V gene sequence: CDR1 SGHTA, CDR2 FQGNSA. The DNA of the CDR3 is TGTGCCAGCAGCTTTGCTCGTGACATTCAGTACTTC. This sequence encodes CASSFARDIQYF.